This T cell receptor (beta chain) was documented in a study of cytomegalovirus exposure and HLA in healthy donors. The PCR contained 60 Vbeta and 13 Jbeta primers. Clones were sequenced by immunoSEQ multiplex PCR, and TCRdb holds only the in-frame ones, with some missing. The sample yields approximately 190,000 clones, roughly four fifths seen once. CDR1 MDHEN and CDR2 SYDVKM come from the germline V gene. V shed 6 bases and J 7 bases; nucleotides not matched to a gene: 5. This CDR3 has 13 residues. The TCR was taken from a woman in her fifties or sixties in good health and CMV-seropositive. This chain links TRBV28 with TRBJ1-2; 10 nucleotides agree with TRBD1. Sequenced material: PBMCs. The CDR3 sequence is CASSGTGAGGYTF. The CDR3 DNA follows: TGTGCCAGCAGCGGGACAGGGGCGGGTGGCTACACCTTC.